The 14 T cell receptor beta chains below come from one sample, sequenced in a study of shared T cell receptors in the human thymus. Here immunoSEQ multiplex PCR was the method, and the copy in TCRdb shows in-frame clones only, minus some. The repertoire holds hundreds of thousands of clones, with about 80% as singletons. These same records also appear under a second study, on human thymus T cells.

Sequenced material: thymocytes. Every receptor here comes from a boy in the first two years of life with a congenital heart defect.

This clone was recorded a few times. This chain joins TRBV6-5 and TRBJ1-4; D is uncertain. Germline CDR1 MNHEY, CDR2 SVGAGI. This CDR3 is built from 13 residues. Trimming removed 6 bases from V and 5 bases from J, with 10 bases in between. DNA of the CDR3: TGTGCCAGCAGCCCCAGCGCGAATGAAAAACTGTTTTTT. Its protein is CASSPSANEKLFF.

The CDR3 nucleotides are TGTGCCAGCAGTTTACTTCAGAAGAATCTGAGACAGGGAGCGTACGAGCAGTACTTC. It encodes CASSLLQKNLRQGAYEQYF. The V and J genes are TRBV28 and TRBJ2-7, with 7 bases identical to TRBD1. V shed 2 bases and J 4 bases; nucleotides not matched to a gene: 20. The CDR3 runs 19 residues. CDR1 is MDHEN and CDR2 is SYDVKM in the germline V gene.

This chain uses TRBV6-4 with TRBJ1-1; 10 nucleotides match TRBD1. The V gene end was trimmed by 5 bases and the J gene end by 5 bases; junction bases not matched to a gene: 2. The CDR3 runs 13 residues. Germline assignment: CDR1 MRHNA and CDR2 SNTAGT. The CDR3 reads CASSRDRGTEAFF. The CDR3 DNA reads TGTGCCAGCAGTCGGGACAGGGGAACTGAAGCTTTCTTT.

This chain links TRBV28 with TRBJ1-5; tentative D call: TRBD1 (6 bases). This CDR3 contains 14 residues. V was cut by 4 bases and J by 2 bases, with 9 bases left in between. Germline-derived CDR1 and CDR2 are MDHEN and SYDVKM. This CDR3 is CASSWEGGNQPQHF. CDR3 bases: TGTGCCAGCAGTTGGGAGGGGGGCAATCAGCCCCAGCATTTT.

Regarding this clone: Other nucleotide sequences in the sample specify the same CDR3. This chain links TRBV28 with TRBJ2-7; TRBD1 matches 8 bases. This CDR3 is built from 15 residues. With 2 bases clipped from V and 2 bases from J, the junction kept 5 bases outside the gene matches. Germline CDR1 reads MDHEN; CDR2 reads SYDVKM. The CDR3 loop reads CASSLVGTGPYEQYF. The CDR3 coding sequence is TGTGCCAGCAGTTTAGTCGGGACAGGACCCTACGAGCAGTACTTC.

In its sample, this clone was seen once. This chain joins TRBV5-4 and TRBJ2-3; 11 bases are shared with TRBD2. Germline CDR1 reads SGHNT; CDR2 reads YYREEE (reference sequence). The CDR3 runs to 18 residues. J lost 2 bases, V lost 0 bases, and 8 bases had no gene match. The CDR3, as DNA: TGTGCCAGCAGCTTGGGTTTCGGGACTAGCGGAGCCACAGATACGCAGTATTTT. Protein product: CASSLGFGTSGATDTQYF.

The chain couples TRBV2 to TRBJ2-3; a possible D gene is TRBD1 (6 bases). Trimming removed 2 bases at V and 1 base at J, with 13 bases between. CDR1 and CDR2 (germline): SNHLY, FYNNEI. The CDR3 loop spans 16 amino acids. CDR3 bases: TGTGCCAGCAGTGAACTGGGGGCTGAGGGCACAGATACGCAGTATTTT. This translates into CASSELGAEGTDTQYF.

The V gene is TRBV6-1, the J gene TRBJ2-1; tentative D call: TRBD2 (6 bases). Per germline, CDR1 MNHNS and CDR2 SASEGT. This CDR3 has 15 residues. V lost 6 bases and J 2 bases, leaving 14 bases between the germline ends. This CDR3 reads CASRDYSGTYNEQFF. In DNA form, the CDR3 reads TGTGCCAGCAGGGACTACTCGGGCACCTACAATGAGCAGTTCTTC.

The chain has TRBV5-4 and TRBJ2-3; D is possibly TRBD1 (6 bases). Germline V gene lookup returns CDR1 SGHNT and CDR2 YYREEE (reference sequence). The CDR3 contains 13 residues. V was pared by 6 bases and J by 0 bases, with 8 bases between. In DNA form, the CDR3 reads TGTGCCAGCATGGGACAAAGCACAGATACGCAGTATTTT. Translated, it gives CASMGQSTDTQYF.

The chain uses TRBV27 and TRBJ2-3, with a tentative D call TRBD2 (6 bases). Germline V gives CDR1 MNHEY, CDR2 SMNVEV (reference sequence). This CDR3 region has 13 residues. V was pared by 6 bases and J by 7 bases, with 14 bases between. The CDR3 DNA reads TGTGCCAGCAGGATGGACGGGAGCCATACGCAGTATTTT. The encoded protein is CASRMDGSHTQYF.

V is TRBV18 and J is TRBJ1-2, with TRBD1 as a possible D gene (5 bases). CDR1 and CDR2 from the germline V gene are KGHSH and LQKENI. Trimming took 3 bases from V and 2 from J, leaving 19 bases between them. This CDR3 is 17 amino acids long. This CDR3 reads CASSPSSVGPLNYGYTF. The DNA for the CDR3 is TGTGCCAGCTCACCTAGCTCCGTGGGGCCTTTAAACTATGGCTACACCTTC.

The V call is TRBV4-3, the J call TRBJ2-3; TRBD2 might be the D (6 bases). Trimming took off 1 base at V and 1 base at J, with 21 bases between the two ends. The germline V gene encodes CDR1 LGHNA and CDR2 YSLEER. This CDR3 is 19 amino acids long. CDR3 amino acids: CASSQVGGTAGGGTDTQYF. CDR3 nucleotide sequence: TGCGCCAGCAGCCAAGTTGGGGGTACGGCGGGCGGGGGCACAGATACGCAGTATTTT.

This sequence joins TRBV4-3 and TRBJ2-3, with 8 nucleotides matching TRBD2. V was pared by 1 base and J by 0 bases, with 6 bases of the junction left unmatched. The germline CDR1 and CDR2 sequences are LGHNA and YSLEER. The CDR3 has 17 amino acids. The CDR3 coding sequence is TGCGCCAGCAGCCAAGTAGGGCGCGGGAGGAGCACAGATACGCAGTATTTT. Protein product: CASSQVGRGRSTDTQYF.

The chain joins TRBV5-6 to TRBJ2-5; 8 bases are shared with TRBD2. The DNA end is more similar to TRBJ2-7, so the J call may be wrong. Germline V CDR1 and CDR2: SGHDT, YYEEEE. The CDR3 covers 15 residues. CDR3 nucleotides: TGTGCCAGCCGCATAAGCGGGAGTTCCACCTACGAGCAGTACTTC. Translation gives CASRISGSSTYEQYF.